A selection of T cell receptor beta chains follows, all from one sample in a study of response to subunit inactivated influenza vaccine. TCRdb passed the RT-PCR reads through MiXCR, listing each CDR3 protein once. The sample gives 530,000 or so distinct CDR3 sequences, about 14% of which show up once; approximately 12% is in the top ten. This sample comprised PBMCs from blood, obtained 11 to 12 days after vaccination. The receptors shown here come from a man over 45 who received an inactivated influenza vaccine. The CDR3 runs from the conserved cysteine through the conserved F or W. The D gene is left open where the match is weak. The size entry is marked missing in some rows and otherwise reads once, few, many or a size class.

D gene	CDR3 length	V gene	J gene	clone size	CDR3 protein	CDR3 DNA
.	13	TRBV12-3/TRBV12-4	TRBJ1-2	many	CASSFRVNYGYTF	TGTGCCAGCAGTTTCAGGGTTAACTATGGCTACACCTTC
.	14	TRBV12-3/TRBV12-4	TRBJ2-7	few	CASSGYGFSYEQYF	TGTGCCAGCAGTGGTTATGGCTTCTCCTACGAGCAGTACTTC
.	18	TRBV7-3	TRBJ2-3	.	CASSLLGGGRASTDTQYF	TGTGCCAGCAGCTTATTGGGTGGTGGTAGGGCTAGCACAGATACGCAGTATTTT
TRBD2	14	TRBV29-1	TRBJ2-5	.	CSAPGLPYQETQYF	TGCAGCGCCCCGGGACTACCGTACCAAGAGACCCAGTACTTC
TRBD2	17	TRBV5-1	TRBJ2-1	.	CASSSRTSGRHYNEQFF	TGCGCCAGCAGCTCCAGGACTAGCGGGAGACACTACAATGAGCAGTTCTTC
.	13	TRBV15	TRBJ2-7	.	CATSRGFGYEQYF	TGTGCCACCAGCAGAGGTTTCGGATACGAGCAGTACTTC
TRBD2	16	TRBV14	TRBJ2-3	few	CASSRVAGYPTDTQYF	TGTGCCAGCAGCCGAGTAGCGGGATACCCCACAGATACGCAGTATTTT
TRBD1	14	TRBV5-1	TRBJ2-2	.	CASSGTGLGGELFF	TGCGCCAGCAGCGGGACAGGGTTAGGCGGGGAGCTGTTTTTT
.	13	TRBV10-3	TRBJ2-5	.	CAISERGGEIQYF	TGTGCCATCAGTGAGAGGGGCGGGGAGATCCAGTACTTC
.	14	TRBV7-2	TRBJ2-2	.	CASSLELMAGELFF	TGTGCCAGCAGCTTAGAATTAATGGCCGGGGAGCTGTTTTTT
TRBD2	13	TRBV28	TRBJ2-5	few	CASRGAGGGTQYF	TGTGCCAGCCGCGGAGCGGGCGGGGGGACCCAGTACTTC
.	14	TRBV7-6	TRBJ1-1	few	CASSLDSGDTEAFF	TGTGCCAGCAGCTTAGACTCAGGGGACACTGAAGCTTTCTTT
.	11	TRBV29-1	TRBJ2-3	.	CSGSETDTQYF	TGCAGTGGCTCAGAGACAGATACGCAGTATTTT
.	16	TRBV6-1	TRBJ1-1	many	CASSAPRGGLNTEAFF	TGTGCCAGCAGCGCCCCCCGGGGTGGGCTGAACACTGAAGCTTTCTTT
.	14	TRBV7-9	TRBJ2-2	.	CASDPVLATGELFF	TGTGCCAGCGACCCGGTACTAGCAACCGGGGAGCTGTTTTTT
TRBD2	19	TRBV5-6	TRBJ2-3	.	CASTFGTGLAGLSTDTQYF	TGTGCCAGCACCTTCGGCACGGGACTAGCGGGACTATCCACAGATACGCAGTATTTT
.	13	TRBV20-1	TRBJ2-3	few	CSAHLLGTDTQYF	TGCAGTGCTCACCTACTAGGCACAGATACGCAGTATTTT
TRBD1	16	TRBV11-3	TRBJ1-1	.	CASSLVGRGQYTEAFF	TGTGCCAGCAGCTTAGTGGGCAGGGGGCAGTACACTGAAGCTTTCTTT
TRBD1	15	TRBV2	TRBJ2-7	many	CASIVDRASSYEQYF	TGTGCCAGCATCGTCGACAGGGCGAGCTCCTACGAGCAGTACTTC
.	13	TRBV10-3	TRBJ2-7	few	CAISERPGYEQYF	TGTGCCATCAGTGAGAGGCCAGGCTACGAGCAGTACTTC
.	14	TRBV5-1	TRBJ2-7	.	CASSLVGTADEQYF	TGCGCCAGCAGCTTGGTAGGCACGGCCGACGAGCAGTACTTC
.	14	TRBV20-1	TRBJ2-1	.	CSARSGLRWNEQFF	TGCAGTGCTAGAAGCGGGTTACGGTGGAATGAGCAGTTCTTC
TRBD1	16	TRBV10-3	TRBJ2-3	.	CAISKGTGTSTDTQYF	TGTGCCATCAGTAAGGGGACAGGCACTAGCACAGATACGCAGTATTTT
.	14	TRBV5-1	TRBJ2-5	few	CASSFPRTGETQYF	TGCGCCAGCAGCTTTCCCAGGACCGGAGAGACCCAGTACTTC
.	12	TRBV29-1	TRBJ2-5	few	CSVLDGAQTQYF	TGCAGCGTCCTCGATGGTGCACAGACCCAGTACTTC
.	16	TRBV27	TRBJ2-7	few	CASSLSPGTLTYEQYF	TGTGCCAGCAGTTTATCCCCAGGGACTTTAACCTACGAGCAGTACTTC
.	19	TRBV4-1	TRBJ1-1	many	CASRKATGGAHRSNTEAFF	TGCGCCAGCAGAAAAGCCACGGGGGGGGCGCATCGAAGTAACACTGAAGCTTTCTTT
.	17	TRBV7-9	TRBJ1-2	few	CASSLVAWGRGVEGYTF	TGTGCCAGCAGCTTAGTTGCATGGGGCAGGGGTGTAGAAGGCTACACCTTC
TRBD2	15	TRBV4-3	TRBJ2-7	.	CASSQEGLAGFEQYF	TGCGCCAGCAGCCAAGAGGGACTAGCGGGATTCGAGCAGTACTTC
TRBD2	16	TRBV18	TRBJ2-5	.	CASSPQRTSESETQYF	TGTGCCAGCTCACCACAGAGGACTAGCGAGTCCGAGACCCAGTACTTC
.	18	TRBV23-1	TRBJ2-1	.	CASSQSTPWAYTNNEQFF	TGCGCCAGCAGTCAATCGACCCCATGGGCTTATACAAACAATGAGCAGTTCTTC
.	17	TRBV3-1	TRBJ2-1	.	CASSQGAGIRTYNEQFF	TGTGCCAGCAGCCAAGGTGCCGGGATTCGGACCTACAATGAGCAGTTCTTC
TRBD2	16	TRBV2	TRBJ2-1	.	CASSERASGSGGEQFF	TGTGCCAGCAGTGAACGGGCTAGCGGGAGCGGAGGTGAGCAGTTCTTC